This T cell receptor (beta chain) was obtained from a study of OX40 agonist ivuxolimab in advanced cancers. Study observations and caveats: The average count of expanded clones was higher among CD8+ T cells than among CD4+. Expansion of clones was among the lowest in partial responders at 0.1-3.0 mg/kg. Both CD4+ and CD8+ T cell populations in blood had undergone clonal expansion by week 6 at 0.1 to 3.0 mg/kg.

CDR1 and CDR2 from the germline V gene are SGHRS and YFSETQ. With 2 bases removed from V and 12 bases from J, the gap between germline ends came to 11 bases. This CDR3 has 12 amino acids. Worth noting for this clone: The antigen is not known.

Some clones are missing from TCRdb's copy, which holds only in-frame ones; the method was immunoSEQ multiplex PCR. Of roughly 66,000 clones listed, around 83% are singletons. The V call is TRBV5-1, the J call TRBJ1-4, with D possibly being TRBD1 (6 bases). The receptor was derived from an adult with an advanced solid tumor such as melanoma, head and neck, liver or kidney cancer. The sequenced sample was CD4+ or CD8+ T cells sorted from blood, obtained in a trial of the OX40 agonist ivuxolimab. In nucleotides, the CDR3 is TGCGCCAGCAGCTTACAGGGATCGGAACTGTTTTTT. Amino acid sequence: CASSLQGSELFF.